This TCR beta chain was sequenced in a study of blood T cell repertoires in COVID-19. The CDR3 has 14 amino acids. CDR1 is KGHSH and CDR2 is LQKENI in the germline V gene. V trimming: 4 bases; J trimming: 4 bases; junction bases outside the gene matches: 3. Repertoires were generated with immunoSEQ multiplex PCR, while TCRdb's copy carries only in-frame clones and drops some. There are around 54,000 clones in the sample; 70% to 85% occur only once, and 5.5% to 6% lies in the top ten. The sequence derives from a woman in her fifties or sixties with acute COVID-19. V usage is TRBV18 and J usage is TRBJ2-3; 9 bases map to TRBD2. Input material: PBMCs or T cells enriched from blood (not recorded which). The CDR3 coding sequence is TGTGCCAGCTCACGGACTAGCGCTTCAGATACGCAGTATTTT. This codes for CASSRTSASDTQYF.